This entry features one T cell receptor beta chain sequence. The sample belongs to a study of blood T cell repertoires in COVID-19. The protocol was immunoSEQ multiplex PCR, while the TCRdb copy is restricted to in-frame clones and leaves out a portion. The sample shows over 150,000 clones, roughly 80% of them seen only once. The sequencing sample was made of peripheral blood. This clonotype originated in a woman aged 55-70 years with acute or convalescent COVID-19.

The CDR3 spells CASSPMTGGASGTEAFF. CDR3 sequence (DNA): TGTGCCAGCTCACCCATGACAGGGGGCGCGTCTGGCACTGAAGCTTTCTTT. This chain joins TRBV18 and TRBJ1-1; 10 bases are a match to TRBD1. The CDR3 is 17 amino acids. Trimming took 3 bases from V and 4 from J; bases not matched to a gene: 11. Germline V lookup: CDR1 KGHSH, CDR2 LQKENI.